The 22 T cell receptor beta chains listed next were all sequenced from one sample in a study of blood T cell repertoires in COVID-19. Data came from immunoSEQ multiplex PCR; TCRdb stores just in-frame clones and leaves some out. The sample has 140,000 to 150,000 clones; 85% to 90% are singletons. Material: peripheral blood. These receptors all stem from a man aged 45-65 years who had recovered from COVID-19.

V gene TRBV25-1 combines with J gene TRBJ2-1; 7 bases agree with TRBD2. Germline CDR1 MGHDK, CDR2 SYGVNS. Trimming removed 6 bases from V and 4 bases from J; junction bases left unmatched: 3. CDR3 length: 13 residues. DNA for the CDR3: TGTGCCAGCAGCGGAGCGGGATACAATGAGCAGTTCTTC. Amino acid sequence: CASSGAGYNEQFF. The full variable domain, in which reference TRBV25-1 and TRBJ2-1 provide the parts outside the CDR3, is EADIYQTPRYLVIGTGKKITLECSQTMGHDKMYWYQQDPGMELHLIHYSYGVNSTEKGDLSSESTVSRIRTEHFPLTLESARPSHTSQYLCASSGAGYNEQFFGPGTRLTVL.

The chain carries TRBV5-4 and TRBJ2-2, with 7 bases that match TRBD1. The ends lost 4 bases at V and 0 bases at J; junction bases unmatched: 3. Germline CDR1 and CDR2: SGHNT and YYREEE (reference sequence). The CDR3 runs to 15 residues. CDR3 region: CASSKDRSNTGELFF. CDR3 coding DNA: TGTGCCAGCAGCAAGGACAGGTCGAACACCGGGGAGCTGTTTTTT.

This clone was found a few times. The V gene is TRBV19, the J gene TRBJ1-4; 7 bases agree with TRBD1. CDR3 length: 15 residues. V was pared by 5 bases and J by 3 bases, with 6 bases of the junction left unmatched. Germline assignment: CDR1 LNHDA and CDR2 SQIVND (reference sequence). The CDR3 nucleotides read TGTGCCAGTAGTCAAGGACAGGCCGCTAATGAAAAACTGTTTTTT. Translation: CASSQGQAANEKLFF.

The rearrangement joins TRBV7-8 to TRBJ2-2; TRBD2 agrees at 9 bases. The CDR3 has 16 residues. V shed 2 bases, J shed 1 base, and the junction held 2 bases outside the gene matches. Germline values: CDR1 SGHVS, CDR2 FQNEAQ. The chain's CDR3 is CASSLKLAGNTGELFF. For the CDR3, the DNA is TGTGCCAGCAGCTTAAAACTAGCGGGGAACACCGGGGAGCTGTTTTTT.

The V gene is TRBV7-6, the J gene TRBJ1-4, with 7 bases that match TRBD1. The CDR3 extends over 15 amino acids. The V and J ends lost 6 bases and 5 bases, in that order; junction bases with no gene match: 9. CDR1 is SGHVS and CDR2 is FNYEAQ in the germline V gene. The CDR3 spells CASRDRTGTNEKLFF. CDR3 nucleotides: TGTGCCAGCAGAGATAGGACAGGAACAAATGAAAAACTGTTTTTT.

A few counts support this clone. V gene TRBV15 combines with J gene TRBJ2-7, with 9 bases that match TRBD1. There are 15 residues in the CDR3. Germline V gene data show CDR1 as LNHNV and CDR2 as YYDKDF (reference sequence). The junction had 4 bases not matched to a gene; V was cut back by 4 bases and J by 0 bases. CDR3 nucleotide sequence: TGTGCCACCAGCAAAGGACAGGGGAGCTCCTACGAGCAGTACTTC. Its translation is CATSKGQGSSYEQYF.

The V call is TRBV6-4, the J call TRBJ2-3, with 8 bases lining up with TRBD1. CDR3 size: 15 residues. V lost 2 bases to trimming and J lost 3 bases; unmatched junction nucleotides: 4. CDR1 is MRHNA, CDR2 SNTAGT, per germline. The CDR3 reads CASSDIQGGTDTQYF. The CDR3 nucleotides read TGTGCCAGCAGTGACATACAGGGGGGAACAGATACGCAGTATTTT.

The genes are TRBV5-4 and TRBJ2-4, with 10 nucleotides matching TRBD1. CDR3 length: 14 residues. Losses at the gene ends were 1 base for V and 13 bases for J; bases not matched to a gene: 8. Germline V gene sequence: CDR1 SGHNT, CDR2 YYREEE (reference sequence). CDR3 sequence: CASSLSRTGGSQYF. CDR3 bases: TGTGCCAGCAGCTTGTCCCGGACAGGGGGATCCCAGTACTTC. Drawing the rest from reference TRBV5-4 and TRBJ2-4, the complete variable domain is ETGVTQSPTHLIKTRGQQVTLRCSSQSGHNTVSWYQQALGQGPQFIFQYYREEENGRGNFPPRFSGLQFPNYSSELNVNALELDDSALYLCASSLSRTGGSQYFGAGTRLSVL.

This chain uses TRBV5-8 with TRBJ2-2; D ambiguous. Germline CDR1 reads SGHTS; CDR2 reads YDEGEE. V shed 1 base and J shed 1 base, with 5 bases lying between them. The length of the CDR3 is 14 residues. In DNA form, the CDR3 reads TGTGCCAGCAGCTTGCGAGGGAACACCGGGGAGCTGTTTTTT. This sequence encodes CASSLRGNTGELFF.

V gene TRBV5-4 combines with J gene TRBJ2-4, with D perhaps matching TRBD1 (6 bases). Germline CDR1 is SGHNT and CDR2 is YYREEE (reference sequence). The CDR3 sequence is 15 residues long. V was shortened by 1 base and J by 7 bases, with 15 bases between the two germline ends. This chain's CDR3 is CASSLPPGDTNIQYF. CDR3 in DNA: TGTGCCAGCAGCTTGCCGCCCGGGGACACGAACATTCAGTACTTC.

For this clone: A read error may account for a junction end that differs from germline. The chain joins TRBV6-2 or TRBV6-3 to TRBJ2-1; 13 nucleotides match TRBD2. This CDR3 is built from 12 residues. Germline loops: CDR1 MNHEY, CDR2 SVGEGT. This CDR3 is CASSYGLAGVLF. CDR3 DNA: TGTGCCAGCAGTTACGGACTAGCGGGGGTCCTCTTC.

The chain links TRBV27 to TRBJ2-2; 11 bases are a match to TRBD1. The V gene's germline CDR1 is MNHEY and CDR2 SMNVEV (reference sequence). The CDR3 is 16 amino acids. The J segment lost 7 bases and the V segment lost 5 bases, leaving 9 bases of the junction unmatched. The CDR3 protein is CASSTRTGGKIGELFF. CDR3 coding DNA: TGTGCCAGCAGTACAAGGACAGGGGGCAAGATCGGGGAGCTGTTTTTT.

The gene calls are TRBV5-6 and TRBJ1-2; D is unclear. The CDR3 has 11 residues. Looked up from germline, CDR1 is SGHDT and CDR2 is YYEEEE. V was cut by 2 bases and J by 8 bases, with 7 bases left in between. The CDR3 protein is CASSFLVGYTF. The CDR3 region has the DNA TGTGCCAGCAGCTTCCTCGTAGGCTACACCTTC.

This clone was seen once. This sequence joins TRBV6-5 and TRBJ1-2; TRBD1 aligns across 7 bases. CDR1 and CDR2 (germline): MNHEY, SVGAGI. The CDR3 spans 13 residues. V shed 8 bases and J 5 bases; nucleotides not matched to a gene: 8. The CDR3 region has the DNA TGTGCCAGCGGGGCCCTGACAGGGTATGGCTACACCTTC. This encodes CASGALTGYGYTF.

This chain connects TRBV29-1 to TRBJ1-6, with D tentatively TRBD1 (5 bases). The CDR3 has 12 residues. Germline V lookup: CDR1 SQVTM, CDR2 ANQGSEA. Between the trimmed V and J ends, which lost 5 bases and 10 bases, there was a span of 12 bases. The CDR3 sequence is CSVSGGESPLHF. CDR3 in DNA: TGCAGCGTTTCTGGAGGGGAATCACCCCTCCACTTT. The complete variable domain, with remaining parts taken from reference TRBV29-1 and TRBJ1-6, reads SAVISQKPSRDICQRGTSLTIQCQVDSQVTMMFWYRQQPGQSLTLIATANQGSEATYESGFVIDKFPISRPNLTFSTLTVSNMSPEDSSIYLCSVSGGESPLHFGNGTRLTVT.

The table lists this clone with a count of one. The gene calls are TRBV6-6 and TRBJ2-7; possibly TRBD1 for D (6 bases). The CDR3 totals 12 residues. The germline V and J ends were trimmed by 5 bases and 3 bases, with 8 bases remaining between them. CDR1 is MNHNY, CDR2 SVGAGI, per germline (reference sequence). In DNA form, the CDR3 reads TGTGCCAGCAGTGACAGGCTCTACGAGCAGTACTTC. Amino acids: CASSDRLYEQYF.

The J gene is TRBJ2-5, the V gene TRBV6-5; the match to TRBD2 covers 11 bases. The CDR3 runs 16 residues. The germline CDR1 and CDR2 sequences are MNHEY and SVGAGI. After removal of 4 bases from V and 4 bases from J, the junction contained 8 bases not matched to a gene. CDR3 nucleotides: TGTGCCAGCAGTTCCCCGATAGCGGGGGGGCGAGAGACCCAGTACTTC. Amino acid sequence: CASSSPIAGGRETQYF.

The chain joins TRBV9 to TRBJ1-1; D gene ambiguous. CDR3 size: 14 residues. V lost 0 bases to trimming and J lost 0 bases, with 6 bases between them. Germline loops: CDR1 SGDLS, CDR2 YYNGEE. The DNA for the CDR3 is TGTGCCAGCAGCGTAGACATACTGAACACTGAAGCTTTCTTT. This sequence encodes CASSVDILNTEAFF.

The V call is TRBV29-1, the J call TRBJ1-4; 9 nucleotides line up with TRBD1. CDR1 is SQVTM and CDR2 is ANQGSEA in the germline V gene. Losses at the gene ends were 7 bases for V and 6 bases for J; bases not matched to a gene: 12. CDR3 length equals 15 residues. The CDR3 loop is CSAVPGQGGDEKLFF. CDR3 nucleotides: TGCAGCGCCGTCCCGGGACAGGGAGGGGATGAAAAACTGTTTTTT.

The table lists this clone with a few counts. This chain links TRBV11-2 with TRBJ1-3; D is possibly TRBD1 (5 bases). The CDR3 totals 15 residues. The germline V gene encodes CDR1 SGHAT and CDR2 FQNNGV. Trimming pared 5 bases from V and 0 bases from J, leaving 11 bases between. CDR3 region: CASSLDSPSGNTIYF. DNA for the CDR3: TGTGCCAGCAGCCTCGACAGTCCCTCTGGAAACACCATATATTTT.

This clone was detected only once. The genes are TRBV7-9 and TRBJ2-3; TRBD1 is a possible D gene (5 bases). V was shortened by 0 bases and J by 1 base, with 8 bases between the two germline ends. The germline V gene encodes CDR1 SEHNR and CDR2 FQNEAQ (reference sequence). There are 15 residues in the CDR3. CDR3 sequence (DNA): TGTGCCAGCAGCTTAGCAGGGGTGGGCACAGATACGCAGTATTTT. This gives the protein CASSLAGVGTDTQYF.

The chain couples TRBV18 to TRBJ2-3; a possible D gene is TRBD1 (5 bases). V gave up 8 bases and J gave up 5 bases, with 17 bases separating them. Germline CDR1 and CDR2: KGHSH and LQKENI. CDR3 length: 14 residues. CDR3 loop: CASKGVQGQDTQYF. The CDR3 nucleotides are TGTGCCAGCAAAGGCGTCCAGGGCCAAGATACGCAGTATTTT.